These T cell receptor beta chains were read from a single sample in a study of cytomegalovirus exposure and HLA in healthy donors. TCRdb's copy holds only in-frame clones and misses some; the assay was immunoSEQ multiplex PCR. This table holds about 120,000 clones, 55% to 75% found once. The sample taken for sequencing was PBMCs. The origin of the receptors is a middle-aged woman in good health and CMV-seropositive. Both conserved end residues are part of each CDR3. D genes are given only for firm matches. Size is stated for part of the rows, as once, few or many counts, or as a class when the clone is expanded.

j_call clone_size v_call d_call cdr3_aa cdr3_nt
TRBJ2-3 - TRBV5-1 TRBD2 CASSLLTSGKTDTQYF TGCGCCAGCAGCTTACTGACTAGCGGGAAGACAGATACGCAGTATTTT
TRBJ2-3 few TRBV7-2 TRBD2 CASSLKALAGVADTQYF TGTGCCAGCAGCTTAAAGGCACTAGCGGGAGTTGCAGATACGCAGTATTTT
TRBJ1-2 few TRBV7-8 TRBD1 CASSLDRGTLGYGYTF TGTGCCAGCAGTTTGGACAGGGGGACTCTCGGCTATGGCTACACCTTC
TRBJ1-1 few TRBV28 - CASTPSGGVEEAFF TGTGCCAGCACCCCCTCCGGGGGAGTAGAAGAAGCTTTCTTT
TRBJ1-1 - TRBV7-9 - CASSTGWNTEAFF TGTGCCAGCAGCACGGGGTGGAACACTGAAGCTTTCTTT
TRBJ2-3 once TRBV9 - CASSVAGEAGTQYF TGTGCCAGCAGCGTAGCGGGAGAGGCTGGTACGCAGTATTTT
TRBJ2-2 few TRBV28 - CASSGWGGQGTAWELFF TGTGCCAGCAGTGGATGGGGTGGTCAGGGGACCGCCTGGGAGCTGTTTTTT
TRBJ2-5 - TRBV27 - CASSAISGITYF TGTGCCAGCAGTGCAATCTCAGGAATTACGTACTTC
TRBJ2-1 - TRBV21-1 - CASRGLALNNEQFF TGTGCCAGCAGGGGCCTAGCGCTTAACAATGAGCAGTTCTTC
TRBJ2-1 - TRBV7-3 TRBD2 CASSLNSGRVDEQFF TGTGCCAGCAGCTTAAATAGCGGGAGGGTCGATGAGCAGTTCTTC
TRBJ1-5 - TRBV2 - CASSGPVSQPQHF TGTGCCAGCAGTGGCCCCGTAAGCCAGCCCCAGCATTTT
TRBJ2-1 once TRBV7-2 - CASSLEVTGDYNEQFF TGTGCCAGCAGCTTAGAGGTTACAGGAGATTACAATGAGCAGTTCTTC
TRBJ2-5 - TRBV29-1 TRBD1 CSTQTGAAETQYF TGCAGCACCCAGACAGGGGCCGCAGAGACCCAGTACTTC
TRBJ2-3 - TRBV5-1 TRBD2 CASSFTTGTKTDTQYF TGCGCCAGCAGCTTCACGACCGGGACTAAAACAGATACGCAGTATTTT
TRBJ2-4 - TRBV7-6 - CASSSTGSHIQYF TGTGCCAGCAGCTCAACAGGGTCGCACATTCAGTACTTC
TRBJ2-5 - TRBV15 - CATSRVREETQYF TGTGCCACCAGCAGAGTTCGGGAAGAGACCCAGTACTTC
TRBJ2-1 - TRBV18 - CASSQQGNEQFF TGTGCCAGCTCACAACAGGGAAATGAGCAGTTCTTC
TRBJ1-1 - TRBV9 - CASSPGAYTEAFF TGTGCCAGCAGCCCAGGGGCGTACACTGAAGCTTTCTTT
TRBJ1-2 few TRBV19 TRBD1 CASSWTGGNYGYTF TGTGCCAGTAGTTGGACAGGGGGAAACTATGGCTACACCTTC
TRBJ2-7 - TRBV6-6 - CASRRQPFSYEQYF TGTGCCAGCAGACGACAGCCATTCTCCTACGAGCAGTACTTC
TRBJ2-7 - TRBV29-1 TRBD1 CSASGTGGEQYF TGCAGCGCTTCCGGGACAGGGGGCGAGCAGTACTTC
TRBJ2-7 few TRBV11-2 - CASSLAFGVYEQYF TGTGCCAGCAGCCTGGCGTTCGGGGTCTACGAGCAGTACTTC
TRBJ2-3 - TRBV2 - CASRRERGPTDTQYF TGTGCCAGCAGGCGAGAGCGAGGGCCTACAGATACGCAGTATTTT
TRBJ2-2 - TRBV29-1 TRBD2 CSVEEREGRSGELFF TGCAGCGTTGAGGAGCGGGAGGGCCGTTCCGGGGAGCTGTTTTTT
TRBJ1-3 - TRBV7-2 - CASSLVVTAGVAGNTIYF TGTGCCAGCAGCTTAGTGGTTACAGCGGGGGTTGCTGGAAACACCATATATTTT
TRBJ2-5 - TRBV5-4 TRBD2 CASSSMGLAGQETQYF TGTGCCAGCAGCTCGATGGGACTAGCGGGACAAGAGACCCAGTACTTC
TRBJ2-3 - TRBV13 TRBD2 CASSLWTSGRAVVPDTQYF TGTGCCAGCAGCCTCTGGACTAGCGGGAGGGCCGTCGTACCAGATACGCAGTATTTT
TRBJ1-3 - TRBV30 TRBD1 CAWRDRATGNTIYF TGTGCCTGGAGGGACAGGGCTACTGGAAACACCATATATTTT
TRBJ1-2 - TRBV5-1 TRBD1 CASRTGTGMNYGYTF TGCGCCAGCAGAACTGGGACAGGGATGAACTATGGCTACACCTTC
TRBJ1-2 - TRBV6-6 TRBD1 CASSYNEGTDGYTF TGTGCCAGCAGTTACAATGAGGGGACAGATGGCTACACCTTC
TRBJ2-3 - TRBV23-1 TRBD2 CASSQSPSRLAGGTDTQYF TGCGCCAGCAGTCAATCTCCCAGCAGACTAGCGGGTGGCACAGATACGCAGTATTTT
TRBJ2-3 once TRBV7-3 TRBD2 CASSLRLAVGTDTQYF TGTGCCAGCAGCCTCCGACTAGCGGTCGGCACAGATACGCAGTATTTT
TRBJ1-2 - TRBV19 TRBD1 CASSYDRARGGGYTF TGTGCCAGTAGCTACGACAGGGCCCGGGGTGGTGGCTACACCTTC
TRBJ2-2 - TRBV6-5 - CASSSKGAGELFF TGTGCCAGCAGCTCCAAGGGGGCCGGGGAGCTGTTTTTT
TRBJ1-2 - TRBV16 - CASSQFRAGAGYTF TGTGCCAGCAGCCAATTTCGAGCGGGGGCTGGCTACACCTTC
TRBJ2-2 - TRBV4-3 - CASSQVAQVTGELFF TGCGCCAGCAGCCAAGTCGCACAGGTTACCGGGGAGCTGTTTTTT
TRBJ2-7 - TRBV7-2 TRBD1 CASSPFTGGASAEQYF TGTGCCAGCAGCCCATTTACAGGGGGCGCTTCCGCCGAGCAGTACTTC
TRBJ2-7 - TRBV4-3 TRBD2 CASSQGLAGDEQYF TGCGCCAGCAGCCAAGGACTAGCGGGAGACGAGCAGTACTTC
TRBJ2-5 few TRBV5-6 - CASSLGLGLNSGKTQYF TGTGCCAGCAGCTTAGGGTTGGGACTTAATTCCGGGAAGACCCAGTACTTC
TRBJ2-7 - TRBV7-2 TRBD1 CASSLTGTGVYEQYF TGTGCCAGCAGCTTAACGGGGACAGGAGTTTACGAGCAGTACTTC
TRBJ2-1 - TRBV28 - CASSYREIEQFF TGTGCCAGCAGTTACCGGGAAATCGAGCAGTTCTTC
TRBJ1-2 once TRBV7-9 - CSSSLEGYGYTF TGTTCCAGCAGCTTAGAGGGGTATGGCTACACCTTC
TRBJ2-5 - TRBV29-1 - CSVGLTGDWQETQYF TGCAGCGTCGGACTAACAGGGGATTGGCAAGAGACCCAGTACTTC
TRBJ1-1 - TRBV19 - CASSWAGGGLGTEAFF TGTGCCAGTAGTTGGGCAGGCGGGGGGCTAGGGACTGAAGCTTTCTTT
TRBJ2-1 once TRBV27 - CASGNTGLRKPEQFF TGTGCCAGCGGGAATACAGGGCTTCGGAAACCTGAGCAGTTCTTC